This T cell receptor (beta chain) was recovered during a study of shared clonotypes between healthy human individuals. Findings and caveats of the study: It was the non-shared clonotypes that had lower generation probabilities than clonotypes shared by all four donors. Across subsets, estimated richness was generally greater for naive than for memory populations.

It was into CD45RA+ naive and CD45RA-negative memory subsets that the CD4+ cells were split. The CDR3 sequence is 14 residues long. V lost 4 bases, J lost 5 bases, and 7 bases stayed unmatched. Germline V gives CDR1 SGHTA, CDR2 FQGNSA. Assay: immunoSEQ multiplex PCR; the TCRdb copy retains only in-frame clones and omits some. The sample carries 800,000 to 1,200,000 clones, roughly 74% recorded once. Turning to this clone: The antigen remains undetermined. The same CDR3 also results from other DNA sequences found in this sample.

The source of this sequence is a man aged 18 to 29 in good health. Some clones in this sample may be carry-over from other donors' samples. What was sequenced was memory CD4+ T cells from PBMCs. Subset defined: CD45RA-negative fraction. The V gene is TRBV7-2, the J gene TRBJ2-5; 7 nucleotides agree with TRBD1. The chain's CDR3 is CASSSNRGRETQYF. DNA of the CDR3: TGTGCCAGCAGCTCCAACAGGGGCAGGGAGACCCAGTACTTC. The complete variable domain, with remaining parts taken from reference TRBV7-2 and TRBJ2-5, reads GAGVSQSPSNKVTEKGKDVELRCDPISGHTALYWYRQSLGQGLEFLIYFQGNSAPDKSGLPSDRFSAERTGGSVSTLTIQRTQQEDSAVYLCASSSNRGRETQYFGPGTRLLVL.